The 27 T cell receptor beta chains presented below share a single source sample, sequenced in a study of beta chain features in type 1 diabetes. General study results and limits: A moderate, significant TCRB CDR3 shortening appeared in type 1 diabetes across four CD4+ subsets.

The sequenced template was cDNA made from the entire isolated RNA. The repertoire was sequenced with immunoSEQ multiplex PCR; TCRdb's copy has only in-frame clones and lacks some. The sample lists some 700,000 clones, about an eighth occurring once. No antigens are known for them. Sample: naive CD4+ T cells from blood. These receptors all come from a man in his late teens or twenties with type 1 diabetes.

The chain combines TRBV4-2 with TRBJ2-7, with D tentatively TRBD1 (5 bases). Trimming took 3 bases from V and 3 from J, leaving 12 bases between them. Germline V gene data show CDR1 as LGHNA and CDR2 as YNFKEQ. CDR3 size: 14 residues. CDR3 sequence: CASSHPKDNYEQYF. CDR3 sequence (DNA): TGTGCCAGCAGCCACCCTAAGGACAACTACGAGCAGTACTTC.

This clone was observed a single time. The rearrangement uses TRBV30 and TRBJ1-2; D call uncertain. From germline, CDR1 is GTSNPN and CDR2 SVGIG (reference sequence). The CDR3 extends over 13 amino acids. V was trimmed by 2 bases and J by 4 bases, leaving 11 bases between them. DNA for the CDR3: TGTGCCTGGAGTCGATTGCCCACCTATGGCTACACCTTC. Translation: CAWSRLPTYGYTF.

This clone turned up a few times. This sequence joins TRBV10-3 and TRBJ1-4; tentatively, D is TRBD1 (5 bases). The V end lost 8 bases, the J end lost 7 bases, and 23 bases lay between the germline ends. The germline gives CDR1 ENHRY, CDR2 SYGVKD. This CDR3 contains 16 residues. The CDR3 bases are TGTGCCATCTCCAGAGGGACCTTCACGTCGGCTGAAAAACTGTTTTTT. This translates into CAISRGTFTSAEKLFF.

On this clone itself: A much larger clone differs by one base, so this may be a read error. V is TRBV11-2 and J is TRBJ1-1; tentatively, D is TRBD1 (6 bases). V lost 5 bases and J 1 base, leaving 8 bases between the germline ends. CDR1 SGHAT and CDR2 FQNNGV come from the germline V gene. CDR3 length: 13 residues. DNA of the CDR3: TGTGCCAGCAGCGTACAGGGGAACACTGAAGCTTTCTTT. It translates to CASSVQGNTEAFF. The full variable domain, completed using reference TRBV11-2 and TRBJ1-1, is EAGVAQSPRYKIIEKRQSVAFWCNPISGHATLYWYQQILGQGPKLLIQFQNNGVVDDSQLPKDRFSAERLKGVDSTLKIQPAKLEDSAVYLCASSVQGNTEAFFGQGTRLTVV.

This clone was detected only a few times. The chain carries TRBV28 and TRBJ2-2; D is ambiguous. Germline lookup yields CDR1 MDHEN and CDR2 SYDVKM. The V end was cut by 5 bases, the J end by 3 bases, with 1 base between. CDR3 size: 11 residues. The CDR3 loop is CASSHTGELFF. CDR3 DNA: TGTGCCAGCAGTCACACCGGGGAGCTGTTTTTT.

V usage is TRBV30 and J usage is TRBJ1-5; D gene unclear. The CDR3 runs to 17 residues. Trimming cost V 1 base and J 1 base, with 17 bases left between them. Germline-derived CDR1 and CDR2 are GTSNPN and SVGIG (reference sequence). For the CDR3, the DNA is TGTGCCTGGAGTGGAGGCCGCACGGGGAGGAGCAATCAGCCCCAGCATTTT. This encodes CAWSGGRTGRSNQPQHF.

The sample holds a few counts of this clone. V is TRBV28 and J is TRBJ2-4, with 8 nucleotides matching TRBD1. V dropped 5 bases and J dropped 1; count of bases not matched to a gene: 7. The CDR3 sequence is 16 residues long. Germline V gene data show CDR1 as MDHEN and CDR2 as SYDVKM. CDR3 in amino acids: CASSPRRTGAKNIQYF. CDR3 nucleotides: TGTGCCAGCAGTCCTCGGAGGACAGGGGCCAAAAACATTCAGTACTTC.

The J gene is TRBJ2-3, the V gene TRBV5-1; no definite D call. Germline CDR1 SGHRS, CDR2 YFSETQ. V lost 0 bases, J lost 8 bases, and 22 bases lay in between. This CDR3 is 17 amino acids long. In DNA, the CDR3 is TGCGCCAGCAGCTTGGGGTCAACTACAAATGCTGTCGGTACGCAGTATTTT. It translates to CASSLGSTTNAVGTQYF.

In this sample, this clone turned up a few times. This rearrangement joins TRBV11-1 to TRBJ2-2; perhaps TRBD1 as D (6 bases). The CDR3 length is 16 residues. V lost 7 bases and J 7 bases, leaving 22 bases between the germline ends. Germline assignment: CDR1 SGHAT and CDR2 FQDESV (reference sequence). The CDR3 loop reads CASTPPRDNLRGELFF. Written as DNA, the CDR3 is TGTGCCAGCACCCCGCCGAGGGACAACCTGCGCGGGGAGCTGTTTTTT.

About this clone itself: The same CDR3 also results from other DNA sequences found in this sample. The chain recombines TRBV9 with TRBJ2-1, with unresolved D. This CDR3 contains 11 residues. V lost 2 bases and J lost 9, with 6 bases in between. CDR1 and CDR2 (germline): SGDLS, YYNGEE. The CDR3 loop reads CASSVGGEQFF. The CDR3 DNA reads as TGTGCCAGCAGCGTCGGTGGTGAGCAGTTCTTC.

The table lists this clone with a few counts. This sequence joins TRBV10-3 and TRBJ2-7, with 7 positions matching TRBD2. J lost 3 bases, V lost 4 bases, and 3 bases had no gene match. CDR1 is ENHRY and CDR2 is SYGVKD in the germline V gene. The CDR3 length is 13 residues. CDR3 DNA: TGTGCCATCAGTGGCGCGGGGGACTACGAGCAGTACTTC. It translates to CAISGAGDYEQYF.

V gene TRBV2 combines with J gene TRBJ1-1, with 12 nucleotides matching TRBD1. The CDR3 is made up of 17 amino acids. The V gene end was trimmed by 6 bases and the J gene end by 3 bases; junction bases not matched to a gene: 11. Germline loops: CDR1 SNHLY, CDR2 FYNNEI. The CDR3 sequence: CASRDSGTGGGDTEAFF. CDR3 DNA: TGTGCCAGCAGAGATTCCGGGACAGGGGGCGGGGACACTGAAGCTTTCTTT.

In this sample, this clone turned up a few times. The gene calls are TRBV5-4 and TRBJ1-1, with D perhaps TRBD1 (6 bases). The CDR3 extends over 14 amino acids. The V end was cut by 0 bases, the J end by 6 bases, with 12 bases between. The V gene's germline CDR1 is SGHNT and CDR2 YYREEE (reference sequence). The CDR3 sequence: CASSLGTASSEAFF. The DNA of the CDR3 is TGTGCCAGCAGCTTGGGGACAGCCTCGTCTGAAGCTTTCTTT. The full variable domain, completed using reference TRBV5-4 and TRBJ1-1, is ETGVTQSPTHLIKTRGQQVTLRCSSQSGHNTVSWYQQALGQGPQFIFQYYREEENGRGNFPPRFSGLQFPNYSSELNVNALELDDSALYLCASSLGTASSEAFFGQGTRLTVV.

The rearrangement joins TRBV4-1 to TRBJ1-2, with D possibly matching TRBD1 (6 bases). The CDR3 runs to 15 residues. CDR1 is MGHRA and CDR2 is YSYEKL in the germline V gene. V shed 0 bases and J shed 2 bases, with 10 bases lying between them. CDR3 sequence (DNA): TGCGCCAGCAGCCAAGAGGGGGCGGCCAACTATGGCTACACCTTC. Encoded protein: CASSQEGAANYGYTF.

This clone showed up just a few times. The chain links TRBV30 to TRBJ1-1; D possibly corresponds to TRBD1 (5 bases). CDR3 length: 12 amino acids. The V gene lost 1 base and the J gene lost 4 bases, with 7 bases spanning the gap. Germline-derived CDR1 and CDR2 are GTSNPN and SVGIG (reference sequence). The CDR3 loop is CAWSGGITEAFF. The CDR3 DNA reads as TGTGCCTGGAGTGGGGGGATCACTGAAGCTTTCTTT.

This clone was counted between two and nine times. The chain couples TRBV18 to TRBJ1-4; perhaps TRBD1 as D (5 bases). Germline V gene lookup returns CDR1 KGHSH and CDR2 LQKENI. The CDR3 covers 15 residues. Trimming pared 1 base from V and 0 bases from J, leaving 6 bases between. CDR3 sequence: CASSPQGTTNEKLFF. The CDR3 nucleotides read TGTGCCAGCTCACCACAGGGGACAACTAATGAAAAACTGTTTTTT.

The chain combines TRBV18 with TRBJ2-5; 8 nucleotides agree with TRBD1. CDR1 KGHSH and CDR2 LQKENI come from the germline V gene. The ends lost 3 bases at V and 4 bases at J; junction bases unmatched: 7. CDR3 length: 15 residues. The CDR3 DNA is TGTGCCAGCTCACCCGGGACAGGTCCCTCAGAGACCCAGTACTTC. The encoded protein is CASSPGTGPSETQYF.

This clone was seen only a few times. The genes are TRBV5-1 and TRBJ1-5; the D gene is possibly TRBD1 (6 bases). The CDR3 covers 16 residues. Trimming left V 4 bases short and J 2 bases short, with 16 bases between. In germline, CDR1 is SGHRS, CDR2 YFSETQ. This CDR3 reads CASSPTGGEGNQPQHF. In DNA, the CDR3 is TGCGCCAGCAGCCCGACCGGGGGCGAGGGCAATCAGCCCCAGCATTTT.

This clone has just a few counts. In the same sample, other DNA sequences code for this CDR3. The chain employs TRBV15 and TRBJ2-7; D might be TRBD2 (6 bases). CDR3 length: 15 residues. From germline, CDR1 is LNHNV and CDR2 YYDKDF (reference sequence). Trimming removed 0 bases at V and 0 bases at J, with 9 bases between. The CDR3 is CATSRDVGSSYEQYF. The CDR3 coding sequence is TGTGCCACCAGCAGAGATGTCGGGAGCTCCTACGAGCAGTACTTC.

The chain couples TRBV7-8 to TRBJ1-1; no definite D call. V was clipped by 0 bases and J by 8 bases, with 7 bases between them. This CDR3 region has 12 residues. CDR1 is SGHVS and CDR2 is FQNEAQ in the germline V gene. The CDR3 DNA sequence: TGTGCCAGCAGCTTAGCTGGCAGCGAAGCTTTCTTT. Protein product: CASSLAGSEAFF. Combining the CDR3 with reference TRBV7-8 and TRBJ1-1 gives the whole variable domain GAGVSQSPRYKVAKRGQDVALRCDPISGHVSLFWYQQALGQGPEFLTYFQNEAQLDKSGLPSDRFFAERPEGSVSTLKIQRTQQEDSAVYLCASSLAGSEAFFGQGTRLTVV.

This clone was counted between two and nine times. The V call is TRBV28, the J call TRBJ2-7, with D possibly TRBD2 on 6 matching bases. Trimming shortened V by 6 bases and J by 9 bases, and 18 bases separated the two germline ends. The CDR3 covers 13 residues. CDR1 is MDHEN, CDR2 SYDVKM, per germline. This CDR3 is CASSLHDRAGQYF. As DNA, the CDR3 is TGTGCCAGCAGCCTCCACGACCGAGCGGGGCAGTACTTC.

The chain combines TRBV2 with TRBJ2-2, with 7 bases aligning to TRBD1. The CDR3 contains 16 residues. Germline V gene lookup returns CDR1 SNHLY and CDR2 FYNNEI. V shed 6 bases and J 6 bases; nucleotides not matched to a gene: 13. The CDR3 region is CASRKTGDTSAGELFF. CDR3 nucleotide sequence: TGTGCCAGCAGAAAAACAGGGGACACCTCGGCCGGGGAGCTGTTTTTT.

Concerning this clone: Other DNA variants within this sample encode the same CDR3. The V and J genes are TRBV6-5 and TRBJ2-7; D is possibly TRBD1 (5 bases). Germline CDR1 reads MNHEY; CDR2 reads SVGAGI. CDR3 length equals 15 residues. Trimming stripped 0 bases from V and 2 bases from J, with 11 bases between. The CDR3, as DNA: TGTGCCAGCAGTTACTCGAGCAGGGCGGCCTACGAGCAGTACTTC. The encoded protein is CASSYSSRAAYEQYF.

The rearrangement uses TRBV6-5 and TRBJ2-7, with 9 nucleotides matching TRBD1. J lost 0 bases, V lost 5 bases, and 5 bases had no gene match. In germline, CDR1 is MNHEY, CDR2 SVGAGI. CDR3 size: 15 residues. The CDR3 loop is CASSPGQGSSYEQYF. The CDR3 nucleotides are TGTGCCAGCAGTCCTGGACAGGGGAGCTCCTACGAGCAGTACTTC.

This clone was seen a few times. This rearrangement joins TRBV11-1 to TRBJ2-4, with unresolved D. Germline V lookup: CDR1 SGHAT, CDR2 FQDESV (reference sequence). This CDR3 spans 12 amino acids. With 1 base removed from V and 8 bases from J, the gap between germline ends came to 6 bases. The CDR3 coding sequence is TGTGCCAGCAGCTTAGGGACGGACATTCAGTACTTC. It is translated as CASSLGTDIQYF.

This clone was counted only a few times. The CDR3 is CASSPWRGTYNEQFF. The CDR3 DNA is TGTGCCAGCAGCCCTTGGCGGGGGACCTACAATGAGCAGTTCTTC. The chain carries TRBV5-6 and TRBJ2-1; TRBD2 matches at 7 bases. The CDR3 extends over 15 amino acids. CDR1 and CDR2 from the germline V gene are SGHDT and YYEEEE. Losses at the gene ends were 4 bases for V and 2 bases for J; bases not matched to a gene: 6.

V gene TRBV14 combines with J gene TRBJ1-3; D call uncertain. The V gene lost 4 bases and the J gene lost 4 bases, with 11 bases spanning the gap. This CDR3 is built from 14 residues. The germline V gene has CDR1 SGHDN and CDR2 FVKESK. The CDR3 reads CASSPLNSGNTIYF. CDR3 DNA: TGTGCCAGCAGCCCTCTTAACTCCGGAAACACCATATATTTT.